A selection of T cell receptor beta chains follows, all from one sample in a study of T cell changes during pregnancy in multiple sclerosis. Clones were read by immunoSEQ multiplex PCR, and TCRdb kept only the in-frame ones, dropping some. The repertoire holds 70,000 to 90,000 clones, roughly 91% seen once, with 1% in the top ten. Specimen: peripheral blood, collected in the first trimester of pregnancy. These receptor sequences come from a female donor with multiple sclerosis, enrolled in a pregnancy study. The CDR3 runs from the conserved cysteine through the conserved F or W. The D gene is left open where the match is weak. The size of a clone is reported for some rows only, either as once, few or many, or as a class for expanded clones.

V gene	D gene	clone size	J gene	CDR3 length	CDR3 DNA	CDR3 protein
TRBV7-2	TRBD2	.	TRBJ2-2	16	TGTGCCAGCAGCTTAAGGGCGGGGGTCGAGACCGGGGAGCTGTTTTTT	CASSLRAGVETGELFF
TRBV6-5	.	.	TRBJ1-1	15	TGTGCCAGCAGTTACTCGCGTCTCATGAACACTGAAGCTTTCTTT	CASSYSRLMNTEAFF
TRBV6-1	TRBD1	.	TRBJ2-2	17	TGTGCCAGCAGTGAAGTCCGAGGGACAGGGTACACCGGGGAGCTGTTTTTT	CASSEVRGTGYTGELFF
TRBV2	.	.	TRBJ2-5	14	TGTGCCAGCGGGGTGCTGGCGGGGCAAGAGACCCAGTACTTC	CASGVLAGQETQYF
TRBV7-9	.	.	TRBJ1-1	13	TGTGCCAGCAGCTCCTTGGGCCCCTATGAAGCTTTCTTT	CASSSLGPYEAFF
TRBV11-2	TRBD2	.	TRBJ2-3	17	TGTGCCAGCAGCTTTAAGGGGGACATAGCGGGAGCAGATACGCAGTATTTT	CASSFKGDIAGADTQYF
TRBV2	.	.	TRBJ1-2	11	TGTGCCAGCGGGGCATCGAATGGCTACACCTTC	CASGASNGYTF
TRBV5-1	TRBD2	.	TRBJ2-5	15	TGCGCCAGCAGCGCGGGGGTGGCTAGCCTAGAGACCCAGTACTTC	CASSAGVASLETQYF
TRBV27	TRBD2	once	TRBJ2-2	13	TGTGCCACCCCGGGGGGGAGCACCGGGGAGCTGTTTTTT	CATPGGSTGELFF
TRBV9	.	.	TRBJ2-3	13	TGTGCCAGCAGCGTAGATTTCGCAGATACGCAGTATTTT	CASSVDFADTQYF
TRBV10-1	TRBD2	.	TRBJ2-2	18	TGCGCCAGCAGTGCGGGACTAGCGGGAGGGCCTGGCACCGGGGAGCTGTTTTTT	CASSAGLAGGPGTGELFF
TRBV6-5	.	few	TRBJ2-7	15	TGTGCCAGCACCAATTACTTGGGGAGCTCCTACGAGCAGTACTTC	CASTNYLGSSYEQYF
TRBV15	.	few	TRBJ1-2	12	TGTGCCACCAGCTCGGACAGAGATGGCTACACCTTC	CATSSDRDGYTF
TRBV5-1	TRBD1	.	TRBJ1-6	16	TGCGCCAGCAGCCCCTGGACAGGGGGAGATAATTCACCCCTCCACTTT	CASSPWTGGDNSPLHF
TRBV6-1	.	.	TRBJ2-7	13	TGTGCCAGCACCGGGGACTTCCCCTACGAGCAGTACTTC	CASTGDFPYEQYF
TRBV6-4	TRBD1	.	TRBJ1-5	13	TGTGCCAGCAGTGAGCAGGGGGGACAGCCCCAGCATTTT	CASSEQGGQPQHF
TRBV6-1	.	.	TRBJ1-2	13	TGTGCCAGCAATCCTCCCGGCGGGCGGGGCTACACCTTC	CASNPPGGRGYTF
TRBV7-2	.	.	TRBJ2-7	15	TGTGCCAGCAGCCTTAGGGGGGGCGCGCCCTACGAGCAGTACTTC	CASSLRGGAPYEQYF
TRBV5-1	.	once	TRBJ1-1	12	TGCGCCAGCAGCTTGGAGGAGACTGAAGCTTTCTTT	CASSLEETEAFF
TRBV7-6	TRBD2	.	TRBJ2-7	18	TGTGCCAGCAGCTTAGCGCCCGTTAGCGGGGGGAACTCCTACGAGCAGTACTTC	CASSLAPVSGGNSYEQYF
TRBV9	.	.	TRBJ1-6	16	TGTGCCAGCAGCGTAGGAGGGCAAGGCCCTAATTCACCCCTCCACTTT	CASSVGGQGPNSPLHF
TRBV9	TRBD2	.	TRBJ2-7	15	TGTGCCAGCAGCGTTGGAGCGGGGTTGGGCTACGAGCAGTACTTC	CASSVGAGLGYEQYF
TRBV7-2	TRBD2	.	TRBJ2-1	14	TGTGCCAGCAGGATGGGGGGGGTATACAATGAGCAGTTCTTC	CASRMGGVYNEQFF
TRBV5-1	.	.	TRBJ2-1	13	TGCGCCAGCAGTCGACCAGGGTTCAATGAGCAGTTCTTC	CASSRPGFNEQFF
TRBV11-2	.	.	TRBJ2-1	13	TGTGCCAGCAGCTTAGAAGCGGGTAATGAGCAGTTCTTC	CASSLEAGNEQFF
TRBV2	TRBD1	.	TRBJ2-7	14	TGTGCCAGCAGGGAAAGGACAGGGCTCTACGAGCAGTACTTC	CASRERTGLYEQYF
TRBV2	.	.	TRBJ1-2	14	TGTGCCAGCAGTTTCGACGGGAGTAGCTATGGCTACACCTTC	CASSFDGSSYGYTF
TRBV10-3	.	.	TRBJ2-7	16	TGTGCCATCAGTGGCAGGACCCAGGGGAGTGCCTACGAGCAGTACTTC	CAISGRTQGSAYEQYF
TRBV6-1	.	.	TRBJ2-7	15	TGTGCCAGCAGGATTCCGATAGCTCCCCCCTACGAGCAGTACTTC	CASRIPIAPPYEQYF
TRBV5-1	.	.	TRBJ2-6	18	TGCGCCAGCAGCTTGTTGCAGGGGGGCCCCTCTGGGGCCAACGTCCTGACTTTC	CASSLLQGGPSGANVLTF
TRBV2	.	.	TRBJ1-3	15	TGTGCCAGCAGCTTGAGGGGGGGCGCCGGAAACACCATATATTTT	CASSLRGGAGNTIYF
TRBV21-1	.	.	TRBJ1-5	11	TGTGCAGAAGGGGGCAATCAGCCCCAGCATTTT	CAEGGNQPQHF
TRBV2	TRBD1	.	TRBJ1-1	13	TGTGCCAGCGGACAGGGGGTGAGGACTGAAGCTTTCTTT	CASGQGVRTEAFF
TRBV2	.	.	TRBJ2-2	19	TGTGCCAGCAGTGAAGCAATGGATAGGGGAAGAACTGGCACCGGGGAGCTGTTTTTT	CASSEAMDRGRTGTGELFF
TRBV5-6	.	.	TRBJ2-7	16	TGTGCCAGCAGCGGGAGTCTCTGGACTTCAGCCTACGAGCAGTACTTC	CASSGSLWTSAYEQYF
TRBV28	TRBD1	once	TRBJ2-2	18	TGTGCCAGCAGTCTCCTTTCCTGGACAGGGGAGAACACCGGGGAGCTGTTTTTT	CASSLLSWTGENTGELFF
TRBV7-2	.	once	TRBJ2-7	12	TGTGCCAGCAGCTCGAGCTCCTACGAGCAGTACTTC	CASSSSSYEQYF
TRBV6-7	.	.	TRBJ2-7	15	TGTGCCAGCAGCCCTGGTGGGCGGGACTCCTACGAGCAGTACTTC	CASSPGGRDSYEQYF
TRBV5-1	TRBD1	.	TRBJ1-2	15	TGCGCCAGCAGCCCGCCTTACAGGGGGCAGAGTGGCTACACCTTC	CASSPPYRGQSGYTF
TRBV6-6	TRBD1	.	TRBJ1-2	14	TGTGCCAGCAGTTACGGACAGGGGGGCTTCGGCTACACCTTC	CASSYGQGGFGYTF
TRBV7-9	TRBD1	.	TRBJ1-2	17	TGTGCCAGCAGGGTTGGACAGGGAAGCTTTTTTGGGTATGGCTACACCTTC	CASRVGQGSFFGYGYTF
TRBV7-2	.	.	TRBJ2-2	16	TGTGCCAGCAGCTTATTCGGCCCAGGGAACACCGGGGAGCTGTTTTTT	CASSLFGPGNTGELFF
TRBV29-1	TRBD1	.	TRBJ1-1	13	TGCAGCGTTGCTGGACAGGGGAACACTGAAGCTTTCTTT	CSVAGQGNTEAFF
TRBV7-9	TRBD2	.	TRBJ2-1	15	TGTGCCAGCAGTCCTAGCGGGAGGGCCCTGGATGAGCAGTTCTTC	CASSPSGRALDEQFF
TRBV7-8	TRBD1	.	TRBJ2-5	14	TGTGCCAGCAGCTTGGACAGGACGTTGGAGACCCAGTACTTC	CASSLDRTLETQYF
TRBV27	.	.	TRBJ1-1	14	TGTGCCAGCAGGGTGTCTTGGGGAGGGGCTGAAGCTTTCTTT	CASRVSWGGAEAFF
TRBV9	.	once	TRBJ1-1	12	TGTGCCAGCAGCACGGGGGACACTGAAGCTTTCTTT	CASSTGDTEAFF
TRBV7-9	.	.	TRBJ2-7	15	TGTGCCAGCAGCTTAGCGCAGGGGCGTTACTACGAGCAGTACTTC	CASSLAQGRYYEQYF
TRBV6-5	TRBD1	.	TRBJ2-7	15	TGTGCCAGCAGTTACTCGTTGGGACAGACCTACGAGCAGTACTTC	CASSYSLGQTYEQYF
TRBV7-7	TRBD1	few	TRBJ1-2	13	TGTGCCAGAGAGGACAGGGTAAAGTATGGCTACACCTTC	CAREDRVKYGYTF
TRBV7-8	TRBD1	.	TRBJ2-2	16	TGTGCCAGCAGCTCAATCTGGGACAGGCGGGCAGGGGAGCTGTTTTTT	CASSSIWDRRAGELFF